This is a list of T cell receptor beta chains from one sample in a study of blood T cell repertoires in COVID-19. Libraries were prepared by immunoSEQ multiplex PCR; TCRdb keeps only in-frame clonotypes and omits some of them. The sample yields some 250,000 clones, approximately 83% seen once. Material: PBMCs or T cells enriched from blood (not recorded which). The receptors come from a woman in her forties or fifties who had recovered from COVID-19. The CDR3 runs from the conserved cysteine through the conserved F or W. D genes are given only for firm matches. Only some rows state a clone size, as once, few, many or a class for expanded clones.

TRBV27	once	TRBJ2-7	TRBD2	CASSLSSGSVYEQYF	TGTGCCAGCAGTTTATCTAGCGGGAGTGTTTACGAGCAGTACTTC
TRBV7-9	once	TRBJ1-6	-	CASSLAGSSSYNSPLHF	TGTGCCAGCAGCTTAGCGGGCAGCAGCTCCTATAATTCACCCCTCCACTTT
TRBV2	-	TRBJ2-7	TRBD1	CASRIYGWAGGHEQYF	TGTGCCAGCAGGATCTACGGCTGGGCAGGGGGCCACGAGCAGTACTTC
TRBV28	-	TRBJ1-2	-	CASSLYGGSGYTF	TGTGCCAGCAGTTTATATGGAGGGTCTGGCTACACCTTC
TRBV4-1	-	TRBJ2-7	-	CASSQDLALSYEQYF	TGCGCCAGCAGCCAAGATCTAGCGCTCTCCTACGAGCAGTACTTC
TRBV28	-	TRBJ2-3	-	CASSWGPRDTQYF	TGTGCCAGCAGTTGGGGCCCAAGGGATACGCAGTATTTT
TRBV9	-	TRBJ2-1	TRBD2	CASSPQRGSYNEQFF	TGTGCCAGCAGCCCCCAGCGGGGCTCCTACAATGAGCAGTTCTTC
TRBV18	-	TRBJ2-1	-	CASSPNLLDYSPNEQFF	TGTGCCAGCTCACCAAACCTTCTAGACTATTCCCCCAATGAGCAGTTCTTC
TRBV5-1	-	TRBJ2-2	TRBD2	CASSLGTSGIAGELFF	TGCGCCAGCAGCTTGGGGACTAGCGGGATAGCCGGGGAGCTGTTTTTT
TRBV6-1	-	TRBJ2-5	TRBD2	CASSERIGLASETQYF	TGTGCCAGCAGTGAAAGAATAGGACTAGCATCAGAGACCCAGTACTTC
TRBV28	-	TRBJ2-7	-	CASSFVNEQYF	TGTGCCAGCAGTTTTGTTAACGAGCAGTACTTC
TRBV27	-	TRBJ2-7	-	CASSLFSGSLLRYEQYF	TGTGCCAGCAGTTTATTCTCCGGTAGTCTATTGCGCTACGAGCAGTACTTC
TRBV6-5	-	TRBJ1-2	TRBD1	CASSYTWDRGVYGYTF	TGTGCCAGCAGTTATACCTGGGACAGGGGGGTCTATGGCTACACCTTC
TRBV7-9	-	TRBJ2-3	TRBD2	CASSLGLAGGGTDTQYF	TGTGCCAGCAGCTTGGGACTAGCGGGAGGGGGCACAGATACGCAGTATTTT
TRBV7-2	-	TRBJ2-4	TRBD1	CASSRGGGQGIQYF	TGTGCCAGCAGTCGGGGCGGGGGACAGGGCATTCAGTACTTC
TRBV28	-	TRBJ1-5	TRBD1	CASSLRQGRAPNQPQHF	TGTGCCAGCAGTTTACGACAGGGAAGGGCTCCCAATCAGCCCCAGCATTTT
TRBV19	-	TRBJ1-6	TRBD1	CASSPQQGNGSPLHF	TGTGCCAGTAGTCCGCAACAGGGGAATGGTTCACCCCTCCACTTT
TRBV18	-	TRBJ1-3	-	CASSPQGRGNTIYF	TGTGCCAGCTCACCGCAGGGGCGTGGAAACACCATATATTTT
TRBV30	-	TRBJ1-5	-	CAWSVNSGNQPQHF	TGTGCCTGGAGTGTAAACTCTGGCAATCAGCCCCAGCATTTT
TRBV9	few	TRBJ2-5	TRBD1	CASSAGQEETQYF	TGTGCCAGCAGCGCCGGACAGGAAGAGACCCAGTACTTC
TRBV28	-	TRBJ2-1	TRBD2	CASSYKRGPYNEQFF	TGTGCCAGCAGCTATAAGCGGGGGCCCTACAATGAGCAGTTCTTC